Each of the 8 T cell receptor beta chains below was sequenced from the same sample in a study of Ad26.COV2.S vaccination and SARS-CoV-2 variants. Clones were read by immunoSEQ multiplex PCR, and TCRdb kept only the in-frame ones, dropping some. The data show about 250,000 clones, with around 87% seen just once and about 3.6% held by the top ten. The treatment: about 20 received Ad26.COV2.S at low or high dose, single or two shots; a few received placebo; per-sample allocation not given. Sampling was done on day 63 after the first vaccine or placebo injection. Sequencing was performed on peripheral blood, taken in a trial of Ad26.COV2.S vaccine versus placebo. These receptors came from a person aged 18-65 years who received the Ad26.COV2.S COVID-19 vaccine or a placebo.

V gene TRBV24-1 combines with J gene TRBJ1-1; D is possibly TRBD1 (6 bases). Between the trimmed V and J ends, which lost 9 bases and 1 base, there was a span of 11 bases. Germline CDR1 KGHDR, CDR2 SFDVKD. The CDR3 runs to 13 residues. CDR3: CATQGQKNTEAFF. The CDR3 DNA is TGTGCCACCCAAGGACAGAAGAACACTGAAGCTTTCTTT.

V and J are TRBV10-2 and TRBJ1-2; possibly TRBD1 for D (6 bases). CDR1 and CDR2 from the germline V gene are WSHSY and SAAADI. The CDR3 has 16 residues. Between the trimmed V and J ends, which lost 2 bases and 0 bases, there was a span of 13 bases. Written as DNA, the CDR3 is TGCGCCAGCAGTGAGAACAGGGCAAGGGCTAACTATGGCTACACCTTC. This codes for CASSENRARANYGYTF.

J is TRBJ1-2 and V is TRBV30; 7 bases match TRBD1. Per the germline V gene, CDR1 is GTSNPN and CDR2 is SVGIG (reference sequence). This CDR3 comprises 14 residues. Losses at the gene ends were 2 bases for V and 5 bases for J; bases not matched to a gene: 8. The CDR3 reads CAWSFPGQRYGYTF. CDR3 bases: TGTGCCTGGAGTTTTCCGGGACAGAGATATGGCTACACCTTC.

The chain has TRBV5-1 and TRBJ2-3; no definite D call. The CDR3 extends over 15 amino acids. Germline CDR1 is SGHRS and CDR2 is YFSETQ. Trimming took 0 bases from V and 0 from J, leaving 8 bases between them. CDR3 loop: CASSLAVPSTDTQYF. CDR3 bases: TGCGCCAGCAGCTTGGCCGTTCCTAGCACAGATACGCAGTATTTT.

J is TRBJ2-2 and V is TRBV27; 8 bases fit TRBD2. The CDR3 is 15 residues long. CDR1 is MNHEY and CDR2 is SMNVEV in the germline V gene (reference sequence). Losses at the gene ends were 8 bases for V and 4 bases for J; bases not matched to a gene: 9. Here the CDR3 reads CASGTGGRGTGELFF. CDR3 sequence (DNA): TGTGCCAGCGGAACGGGGGGGCGAGGCACCGGGGAGCTGTTTTTT.

The J gene is TRBJ2-5, the V gene TRBV5-6, with 13 bases identical to TRBD2. Germline CDR1 SGHDT, CDR2 YYEEEE. The V segment lost 1 base and the J segment 4 bases; nucleotides outside the gene matches: 1. CDR3 length equals 15 residues. The CDR3 coding sequence is TGTGCCAGCAGCTTGAGACTAGCGGGAGGAGAGACCCAGTACTTC. It codes for CASSLRLAGGETQYF. Full variable domain (remainder filled in from reference TRBV5-6 and TRBJ2-5): DAGVTQSPTHLIKTRGQQVTLRCSPKSGHDTVSWYQQALGQGPQFIFQYYEEEERQRGNFPDRFSGHQFPNYSSELNVNALLLGDSALYLCASSLRLAGGETQYFGPGTRLLVL.

V and J are TRBV5-4 and TRBJ1-2; no reliable D call. Germline loops: CDR1 SGHNT, CDR2 YYREEE (reference sequence). Trimming removed 3 bases at V and 8 bases at J, with 29 bases between. CDR3 length: 18 amino acids. The CDR3 coding sequence is TGTGCCAGCAGCTCGCAGGTTGTGACGGCCATTCGAACGTACGGCTACACCTTC. This codes for CASSSQVVTAIRTYGYTF.

The rearrangement links TRBV27 to TRBJ1-5, with a possible D match to TRBD1 (5 bases). This CDR3 contains 15 residues. Trimming took 2 bases from V and 4 from J, leaving 12 bases between them. Germline CDR1 is MNHEY and CDR2 is SMNVEV (reference sequence). This CDR3 is CASSLGQGRNQPQHF. The CDR3 coding sequence is TGTGCCAGCAGTTTAGGGCAGGGTCGGAATCAGCCCCAGCATTTT.